The TCR beta chain under discussion was sequenced for a study of T cell repertoires in cytomegalovirus infection. TCRdb used MiXCR to reprocess the reads, holding one entry per CDR3 protein. The sample holds roughly 600,000 distinct CDR3 sequences, 20% to 25% seen once. This clonotype has only a few counts. V shed 11 bases and J shed 2 bases, with 12 bases lying between them. The CDR3 sequence is 13 residues long. CDR1 is MDHEN and CDR2 is SYDVKM in the germline V gene. The chain couples TRBV28 to TRBJ2-2; D not resolved. The origin of this receptor is a human donor in good health (CMV status not recorded). Some clones in this sample may be carry-over from other donors' samples. The sequenced sample was CD8+ T cells from PBMCs. CDR3 residues: CALRAPNTGELFF. The CDR3 DNA reads TGTGCCTTAAGAGCCCCAAACACCGGGGAGCTGTTTTTT.